There are a few counts of the clone carrying this T cell receptor (beta chain). This sample was taken from a study of blood T cell repertoires in COVID-19. Authors' data handling: Researchers report that nucleated cell counts were estimated from reference gene primer amplification. Profiled with immunoSEQ multiplex PCR; TCRdb holds only in-frame clones, not every one. From that table come the V and J calls and clone size; the DNA was used to work out D and trimming. The sample holds 150,000 to 200,000 clones, roughly 82% seen once. The V gene lost 1 base and the J gene lost 6 bases, with 14 bases spanning the gap. The CDR3 consists of 15 residues. From germline, CDR1 is SGHDN and CDR2 FVKESK.

This clonotype was obtained from a man aged 50-59 years who had recovered from COVID-19. Specimen: PBMCs or T cells enriched from blood (not recorded which). The rearrangement uses TRBV14 and TRBJ2-3; possibly TRBD1 for D (6 bases). The CDR3 nucleotides read TGTGCCAGCAGCCAAGTGACAGGCGTGCGGGATACGCAGTATTTT. Protein product: CASSQVTGVRDTQYF.